Presented here are 29 T cell receptor beta chains from one specimen sequenced in a study of blood T cells in healthy people across ages. The authors ran a second PCR of 7 to 11 cycles using a sample-barcoded 5' primer and a J-beta primer mix. TCRdb itself ran the 5' RACE reads through MiXCR, one entry per CDR3 protein. The table includes about 1.1 million distinct CDR3 sequences, roughly two fifths detected once. Sequenced material: blood. The receptors originated from a man between 18 and 35 years old in good health.

This clonotype turned up a few times. V and J are TRBV3-1 and TRBJ2-3, with 9 nucleotides matching TRBD1. V trimming: 5 bases; J trimming: 3 bases; junction bases outside the gene matches: 9. The CDR3 has 16 amino acids. Germline V gene data show CDR1 as LGHDT and CDR2 as YNNKEL (reference sequence). CDR3 sequence: CASSDRDRDGTDTQYF. In DNA form, the CDR3 reads TGTGCCAGCAGCGACCGGGACAGGGATGGAACAGATACGCAGTATTTT.

The gene calls are TRBV6-2 or TRBV6-3 and TRBJ1-5; tentative D call: TRBD1 (5 bases). V lost 7 bases and J 2 bases, leaving 15 bases between the germline ends. This CDR3 comprises 15 residues. Germline V gene lookup returns CDR1 MNHEY and CDR2 SVGEGT. This CDR3 is CASTPRGRRNQPQHF. CDR3 sequence (DNA): TGTGCCAGCACCCCTCGGGGGAGGCGCAATCAGCCCCAGCATTTT.

V is TRBV20-1 and J is TRBJ2-7, with D perhaps TRBD1 or TRBD2 (5 bases each). CDR3 length equals 14 residues. V was shortened by 4 bases and J by 3 bases, with 16 bases between the two germline ends. The V gene's germline CDR1 is DFQATT and CDR2 SNEGSKA (reference sequence). This chain's CDR3 is CSAKAGWGIYEQYF. The DNA for the CDR3 is TGCAGTGCTAAAGCAGGCTGGGGGATCTACGAGCAGTACTTC.

This chain connects TRBV20-1 to TRBJ1-2; D gene unclear. The length of the CDR3 is 14 residues. From germline, CDR1 is DFQATT and CDR2 SNEGSKA (reference sequence). Trimming took off 3 bases at V and 0 bases at J, with 11 bases between the two ends. CDR3 sequence: CSARIGSTNYGYTF. For the CDR3, the DNA is TGCAGTGCTAGGATTGGGTCAACTAACTATGGCTACACCTTC.

The chain is built from TRBV7-9 and TRBJ2-7; D gene unclear. This CDR3 is built from 11 residues. V was cut by 5 bases and J by 6 bases, with 8 bases left in between. Germline CDR1 reads SEHNR; CDR2 reads FQNEAQ (reference sequence). The CDR3 nucleotides read TGTGCCAGCAGCCCTATAACCGAGCAGTACTTC. It codes for CASSPITEQYF.

This rearrangement joins TRBV4-2 to TRBJ2-4; TRBD2 is a possible D gene (6 bases). The J call may not be correct, given that the DNA end is closer to TRBJ2-7. CDR3 length: 15 amino acids. CDR1 is LGHNA, CDR2 YNFKEQ, per germline. The CDR3 bases are TGTGCCAGCAGCCAAGATGCGGGGACGTACTACGAGCAGTACTTC. Translating it yields CASSQDAGTYYEQYF.

This chain links TRBV5-1 with TRBJ2-1, with TRBD1 matching 9 bases. V gave up 4 bases and J gave up 9 bases; unmatched junction bases: 8. This CDR3 is built from 14 residues. From germline, CDR1 is SGHRS and CDR2 YFSETQ. The CDR3 DNA sequence: TGCGCCAGCAGCATAGGACAGGGGCAAAGTGAGCAGTTCTTC. Translated: CASSIGQGQSEQFF.

The chain is built from TRBV29-1 and TRBJ1-2, with D uncertain. V shed 4 bases and J shed 3 bases, with 9 bases lying between them. The CDR3 runs 12 residues. CDR1 SQVTM and CDR2 ANQGSEA come from the germline V gene. The CDR3 here is CSVVQQDYGYTF. CDR3 bases: TGCAGCGTTGTTCAGCAGGACTATGGCTACACCTTC.

The chain recombines TRBV4-1 with TRBJ1-2; D is ambiguous. CDR3 length equals 14 residues. Germline V gene lookup returns CDR1 MGHRA and CDR2 YSYEKL. The V and J ends lost 0 bases and 6 bases respectively, with 11 bases between them. CDR3 residues: CASSQDNLGNGYTF. As DNA, the CDR3 is TGCGCCAGCAGCCAAGATAACCTGGGCAATGGCTACACCTTC.

This chain links TRBV10-3 with TRBJ2-2, with TRBD2 identical over 9 bases. The CDR3 sequence is 15 residues long. The junction had 0 bases not matched to a gene; V was cut back by 3 bases and J by 1 base. CDR1 is ENHRY, CDR2 SYGVKD, per germline. CDR3 loop: CAISDSGGNTGELFF. CDR3 in DNA: TGTGCCATCAGTGATAGCGGGGGGAACACCGGGGAGCTGTTTTTT.

This clonotype was found a few times. The genes are TRBV6-5 and TRBJ1-6; D unresolved. The CDR3 spans 16 residues. The V end lost 0 bases, the J end lost 5 bases, and 11 bases lay between the germline ends. Germline lookup yields CDR1 MNHEY and CDR2 SVGAGI. CDR3 nucleotide sequence: TGTGCCAGCAGTTACTCGAAGACTGTGAATAATTCACCCCTCCACTTT. It specifies CASSYSKTVNNSPLHF.

Here the CDR3 reads CSVRDGAGVGSEAFF. CDR3 DNA: TGCAGTGTTAGGGATGGTGCGGGAGTCGGCAGTGAAGCTTTCTTT. The genes are TRBV20-1 and TRBJ1-1; D is ambiguous. The CDR3 is 15 amino acids. Between the trimmed V and J ends, which lost 7 bases and 7 bases, there was a span of 25 bases. Germline V lookup: CDR1 DFQATT, CDR2 SNEGSKA (reference sequence).

This clonotype has only a few counts. This chain joins TRBV6-2 or TRBV6-3 and TRBJ2-5; D could derive from TRBD1 or TRBD2 (5 bases each). Germline V gene lookup returns CDR1 MNHEY and CDR2 SVGEGT. Deletions cut 6 bases from V and 11 bases from J, with 19 bases between. CDR3 length: 13 amino acids. CDR3 DNA sequence: TGTGCCAGCAGCCCCGGCTCAGAGGGGAAGCAGTACTTC. Encoded protein: CASSPGSEGKQYF.

This clonotype was counted only a few times. In nucleotides, the CDR3 is TGTGCCAGCAGCCTCCAAACCGGGACAGCTATTAACTATGGCTACACCTTC. It yields the protein CASSLQTGTAINYGYTF. V gene TRBV9 combines with J gene TRBJ1-2; the match to TRBD1 covers 7 bases. CDR1 and CDR2 (germline): SGDLS, YYNGEE. The V segment lost 4 bases and the J segment 1 base; nucleotides outside the gene matches: 13. This CDR3 is built from 17 residues.

The sample holds many counts of this clonotype. The V call is TRBV2, the J call TRBJ1-1; D perhaps matches TRBD1 (5 bases). From germline, CDR1 is SNHLY and CDR2 FYNNEI. The V gene lost 1 base and the J gene lost 5 bases, with 5 bases spanning the gap. CDR3 size: 12 residues. CDR3 in DNA: TGTGCCAGCAGTGAAGGGGGGACTGAAGCTTTCTTT. Translated, it gives CASSEGGTEAFF.

The chain employs TRBV20-1 and TRBJ1-2; 12 bases are shared with TRBD1. CDR3 length equals 15 residues. The germline V gene encodes CDR1 DFQATT and CDR2 SNEGSKA (reference sequence). Losses at the gene ends were 6 bases for V and 0 bases for J; bases not matched to a gene: 5. The CDR3 region is CSAPGQGATNYGYTF. CDR3 coding DNA: TGCAGTGCCCCGGGACAGGGGGCTACTAACTATGGCTACACCTTC.

Notes on this clonotype: The junction shows a germline mismatch at one end, possibly a read error. The chain links TRBV20-1 to TRBJ2-3; 8 bases are a match to TRBD1. The germline V gene has CDR1 DFQATT and CDR2 SNEGSKA (reference sequence). The CDR3 sequence is 12 residues long. In DNA form, the CDR3 reads TGCAGTGCGCGGGTCGGGACAGGTACGCAGTATTTT. This gives the protein CSARVGTGTQYF.

Points on this clonotype: This may come from a read error, since a much larger clone is one base off. The V gene is TRBV7-9, the J gene TRBJ1-2; D is uncertain. The V end lost 1 base, the J end lost 10 bases, and 25 bases lay between the germline ends. From germline, CDR1 is SEHNR and CDR2 FQNEAQ (reference sequence). The CDR3 covers 17 residues. CDR3 sequence (DNA): TGTGCCAGCAGCTTAGTATCCGGCCTTCTTGTTCTAGGTGACTACACCTTC. Translation gives CASSLVSGLLVLGDYTF.

In its sample, this clonotype was seen a few times. The V gene is TRBV2, the J gene TRBJ2-3; TRBD2 is a possible D gene (6 bases). V gave up 10 bases and J gave up 1 base, with 12 bases separating them. Germline CDR1 and CDR2: SNHLY and FYNNEI. The CDR3 is 13 amino acids. The CDR3 sequence: CAMSGRGTDTQYF. Here the CDR3 DNA reads TGTGCCATGAGCGGGCGCGGCACAGATACGCAGTATTTT.

As DNA, the CDR3 is TGCGCCAGCAGCCCGGGAGCGGGGCTAACGCAGTATTTT. This codes for CASSPGAGLTQYF. The rearrangement links TRBV4-3 to TRBJ2-3, with 7 bases fitting TRBD2. The CDR3 loop spans 13 amino acids. In germline, CDR1 is LGHNA, CDR2 YSLEER. J was trimmed by 9 bases and V by 4 bases; bases with no gene match: 7.

The genes are TRBV30 and TRBJ2-7; 10 nucleotides align to TRBD1. Germline V lookup: CDR1 GTSNPN, CDR2 SVGIG (reference sequence). This CDR3 has 15 residues. Trimming cost V 3 bases and J 1 base; bases outside gene matches: 6. CDR3: CAWSKDRGFSYEQYF. CDR3 nucleotides: TGTGCCTGGAGCAAGGACAGGGGGTTTTCCTACGAGCAGTACTTC.

The V call is TRBV20-1, the J call TRBJ1-1; 7 bases align to TRBD1. The CDR3 has 14 residues. Germline-derived CDR1 and CDR2 are DFQATT and SNEGSKA (reference sequence). After removal of 5 bases from V and 1 base from J, the junction contained 7 bases not matched to a gene. The CDR3 loop is CSAAGQWRNTEAFF. The DNA for the CDR3 is TGCAGTGCTGCGGGACAGTGGAGGAACACTGAAGCTTTCTTT.

The V and J genes are TRBV7-2 and TRBJ2-2, with D perhaps matching TRBD1 (6 bases). There are 15 residues in the CDR3. Germline V gene lookup returns CDR1 SGHTA and CDR2 FQGNSA. Between the trimmed V and J ends, which lost 7 bases and 4 bases, there was a span of 16 bases. The CDR3 region has the DNA TGTGCCAGCAACTCCAGAGGGGGTTTCACCGGGGAGCTGTTTTTT. This sequence encodes CASNSRGGFTGELFF.

The gene calls are TRBV9 and TRBJ1-1; D is unclear. The germline V and J ends were trimmed by 4 bases and 1 base, with 14 bases remaining between them. CDR3 size: 15 residues. Germline V CDR1 and CDR2: SGDLS, YYNGEE. The CDR3 loop is CASSPTLRPNTEAFF. The CDR3 nucleotides are TGTGCCAGCAGCCCTACGCTCAGGCCGAACACTGAAGCTTTCTTT.

The chain links TRBV24-1 to TRBJ2-1; 14 bases map to TRBD2. Per the germline V gene, CDR1 is KGHDR and CDR2 is SFDVKD. CDR3 length equals 18 residues. J lost 9 bases, V lost 4 bases, and 13 bases had no gene match. This CDR3 reads CATSEEGTSGGSIGEQFF. DNA for the CDR3: TGTGCCACCAGTGAGGAGGGGACTAGCGGGGGCAGTATCGGTGAGCAGTTCTTC.

The chain combines TRBV9 with TRBJ2-3; D remains unclear. The length of the CDR3 is 13 residues. Trimming left V 3 bases short and J 3 bases short, with 8 bases between. The germline gives CDR1 SGDLS, CDR2 YYNGEE. The CDR3 protein is CASSALETDTQYF. The CDR3 nucleotides read TGTGCCAGCAGCGCCTTAGAAACAGATACGCAGTATTTT.

This sequence joins TRBV3-1 and TRBJ2-1, with a weak D call TRBD2 (6 bases). Germline V CDR1 and CDR2: LGHDT, YNNKEL (reference sequence). The ends were cut back, 1 base at V and 3 bases at J, with 10 bases in the middle. The length of the CDR3 is 15 residues. CDR3 in amino acids: CASSQVLALYNEQFF. CDR3 DNA sequence: TGTGCCAGCAGCCAAGTACTAGCCCTCTACAATGAGCAGTTCTTC.

Only a few counts were recorded for this clonotype. The rearrangement joins TRBV12-3 or TRBV12-4 to TRBJ2-3; D perhaps matches TRBD2 (5 bases). CDR3 size: 13 residues. V was clipped by 10 bases and J by 0 bases, with 11 bases between them. CDR3 nucleotides: TGTGCCATTCGGGGTCATAGCACAGATACGCAGTATTTT. Its protein is CAIRGHSTDTQYF.

The rearrangement uses TRBV6-5 and TRBJ1-1; 9 bases align to TRBD1. This CDR3 has 13 residues. The junction had 4 bases not matched to a gene; V was cut back by 3 bases and J by 8 bases. Per the germline V gene, CDR1 is MNHEY and CDR2 is SVGAGI. CDR3 in DNA: TGTGCCAGCAGTTATGATGGGACAGGGGAAGCTTTCTTT. It yields the protein CASSYDGTGEAFF.